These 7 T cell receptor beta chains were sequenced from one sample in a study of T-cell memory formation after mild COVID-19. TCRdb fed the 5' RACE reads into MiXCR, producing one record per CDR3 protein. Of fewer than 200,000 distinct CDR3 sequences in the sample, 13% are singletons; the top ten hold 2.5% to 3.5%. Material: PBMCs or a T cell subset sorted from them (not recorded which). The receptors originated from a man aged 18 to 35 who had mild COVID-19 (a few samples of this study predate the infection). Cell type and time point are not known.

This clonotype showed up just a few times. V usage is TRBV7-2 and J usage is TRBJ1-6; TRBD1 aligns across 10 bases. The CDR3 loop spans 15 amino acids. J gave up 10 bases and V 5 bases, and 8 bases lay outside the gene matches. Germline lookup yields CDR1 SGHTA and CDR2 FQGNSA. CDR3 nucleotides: TGTGCCAGCAGCGTAACCGGGACAGGGGACTCACCCCTCCACTTT. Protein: CASSVTGTGDSPLHF.

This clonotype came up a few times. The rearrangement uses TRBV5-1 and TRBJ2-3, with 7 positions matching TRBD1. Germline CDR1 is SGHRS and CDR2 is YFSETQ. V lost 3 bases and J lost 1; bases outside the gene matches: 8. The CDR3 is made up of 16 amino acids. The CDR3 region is CASSWTGASGTDTQYF. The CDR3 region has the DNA TGCGCCAGCAGCTGGACAGGCGCCTCCGGCACAGATACGCAGTATTTT.

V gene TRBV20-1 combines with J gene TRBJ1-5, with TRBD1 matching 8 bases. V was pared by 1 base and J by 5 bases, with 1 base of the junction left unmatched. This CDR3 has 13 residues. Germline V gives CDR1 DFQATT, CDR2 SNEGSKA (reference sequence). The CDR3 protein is CSARATGDQPQHF. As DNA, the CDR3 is TGCAGTGCTAGAGCGACAGGGGATCAGCCCCAGCATTTT.

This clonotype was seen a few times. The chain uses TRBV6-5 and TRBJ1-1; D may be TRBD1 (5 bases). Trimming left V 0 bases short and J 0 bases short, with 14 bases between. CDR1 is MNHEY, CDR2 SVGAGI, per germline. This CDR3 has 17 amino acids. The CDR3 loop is CASSYSIGGTLNTEAFF. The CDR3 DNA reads TGTGCCAGCAGTTACTCGATTGGGGGAACCTTGAACACTGAAGCTTTCTTT.

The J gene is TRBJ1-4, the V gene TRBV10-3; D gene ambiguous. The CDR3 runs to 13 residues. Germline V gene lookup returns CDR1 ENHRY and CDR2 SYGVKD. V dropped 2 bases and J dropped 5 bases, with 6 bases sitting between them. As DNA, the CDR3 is TGTGCCATCAGTGAGGTGTTGAATGAAAAACTGTTTTTT. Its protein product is CAISEVLNEKLFF.

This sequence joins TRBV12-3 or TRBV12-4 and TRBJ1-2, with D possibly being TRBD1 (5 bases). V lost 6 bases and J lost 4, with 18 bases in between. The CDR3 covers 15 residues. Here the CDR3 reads CASSRASLSPYGYTF. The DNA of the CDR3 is TGTGCCAGCAGCAGGGCCTCGCTTAGCCCCTATGGCTACACCTTC.

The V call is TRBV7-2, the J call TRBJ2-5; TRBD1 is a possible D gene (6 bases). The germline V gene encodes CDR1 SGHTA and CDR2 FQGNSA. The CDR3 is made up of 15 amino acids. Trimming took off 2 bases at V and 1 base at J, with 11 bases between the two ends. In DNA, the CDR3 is TGTGCCAGCAGCTTATTTTGGGGGCCCCAAGAGACCCAGTACTTC. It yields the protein CASSLFWGPQETQYF.